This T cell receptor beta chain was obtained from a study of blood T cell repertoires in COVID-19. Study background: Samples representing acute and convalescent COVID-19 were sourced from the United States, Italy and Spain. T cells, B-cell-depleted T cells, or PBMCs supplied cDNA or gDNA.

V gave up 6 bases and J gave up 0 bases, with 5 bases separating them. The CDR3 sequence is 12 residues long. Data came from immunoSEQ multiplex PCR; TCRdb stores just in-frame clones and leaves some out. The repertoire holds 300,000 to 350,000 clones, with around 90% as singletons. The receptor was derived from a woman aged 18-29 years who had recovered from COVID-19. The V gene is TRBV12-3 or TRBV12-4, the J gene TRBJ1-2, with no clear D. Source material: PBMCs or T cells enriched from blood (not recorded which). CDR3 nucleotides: TGTGCCAGCAGACAAGCTAACTATGGCTACACCTTC. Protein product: CASRQANYGYTF.